The present T cell receptor beta chain was sequenced within a study of cytomegalovirus exposure and HLA in healthy donors. Study at large: Later analysis reported that the 120 or so validation repertoires shared the platform of the 600 to 750 first-cohort repertoires. The study's findings and limits: Reports credit the classifier with highly specific, highly sensitive diagnosis of cytomegalovirus status. Overall, around 160 TCR beta chains were annotated as cytomegalovirus-associated. Among the CMV-associated chains, a few were confirmed in vitro as specific for CMV antigens.

Germline CDR1 and CDR2: MNHEY and SVGAGI. The CDR3 is 14 residues long. The V end lost 8 bases, the J end lost 4 bases, and 15 bases lay between the germline ends. The protocol was immunoSEQ multiplex PCR, while the TCRdb copy is restricted to in-frame clones and leaves out a portion. Among about 220,000 clones listed, 75% to 95% were seen once. Comment on this clone: The antigen remains undetermined.

The origin of this receptor is a woman aged 18-35 years in good health and CMV-seronegative. This chain uses TRBV6-5 with TRBJ1-5; D is unclear. The sequencing sample was made of PBMCs. The CDR3 sequence is CASRGRALNQPQHF. For the CDR3, the DNA is TGTGCCAGCCGGGGAAGGGCCCTGAATCAGCCCCAGCATTTT.